Sequencing of this TCR beta chain was carried out in a study of blood T cell repertoires in COVID-19 (dated by TCRdb to 2020 to 2022). For the study in its entirety: Samples covering the acute and convalescent phases of COVID-19 were provided by collaborators in the United States, Italy and Spain. The material from the prospective study consisted of cDNA or gDNA derived from T cells, B-cell-depleted T cells, or PBMCs. The dataset comprised deeply sampled blood TCRbeta repertoires from subjects exposed to, actively infected with, or recovered from COVID-19. The repertoires were released in a freely available public database intended as a resource for research on the immune response to SARS-CoV-2. Samples were obtained from the ongoing ImmuneRACE study (first 160 participants) and from 1,000 to 1,500 subjects provided by 6 global collaborators. The sample metadata nearly always contained a de-identified subject ID, COVID-19 status, age in years and sex. Where available, HLA class I and class II types were obtained from metadata supplied by the sample provider rather than from assay-based typing.

Based on the germline V gene (reference sequence), the CDR1 and CDR2 sequences are MNHEY and SMNVEV. The junction shows trimming of 7 bases on V and 10 bases on J, and the gene matches do not reach 12 bases of it. Measured from the cysteine to the phenylalanine, the CDR3 is 13 residues long. Only the CDR3 part of the read is kept: 39 bases, read in frame from the first base. TCRbeta CDR3 regions were amplified from genomic DNA using the immunoSEQ Assay, a bias-controlled multiplex PCR. For the original study's pipeline: The number of nucleated cells in each sample was estimated from the amplification of reference gene primers within the assay. To quantify the absolute abundance of each unique TCRbeta CDR3 rearrangement, sequence reads were collapsed and filtered. For each sample, productive Simpson clonality was calculated as the square root of Simpson's diversity index across productive rearrangements. TCRdb obtained this table from immuneACCESS and retained in-frame rearrangements with V and J assigned. These tables miss some clones; where compared with another copy, unresolved V genes account for less than half of the shortfall, and the remainder is unexplained. That table supplies the V and J calls and clone size; D and trimming were determined from the DNA. The sample has some 250,000 clones on record, 82% of them singletons. The top ten clones comprise under 3.5% of the sample.

General conclusions and limits of the study: How much clinical and demographic metadata was included differed by source and by participant, and the metadata was provided uncurated.

A remark on this clone: Which antigen it targets is not known. No qualities accompany the bases; no much larger clone lies one base away.

Collaborating institutions collected whole blood in K2EDTA tubes following their own protocols. For TCRbeta analysis, collaborators shipped samples as frozen whole blood, isolated PBMCs, or DNA extracted from either of those sample types. The sequencing input was peripheral blood. The receptor was isolated from a young woman with acute or convalescent COVID-19. The chain couples TRBV27 to TRBJ1-2; TRBD1 fits 7 bases in the junction. The nucleotides are TGTGCCAGCACCCCGCGGGCAGGGGGTATCTACACCTTC. This sequence encodes CASTPRAGGIYTF.